Following are 17 T cell receptor beta chains from one sample sequenced in a study of shared clonotypes between healthy human individuals. Terminally differentiated effector memory CD45RA+ cells were excluded from the naive CD8 cells, which were CD45RO-negative and positively selected for CCR7. Repertoires were generated with immunoSEQ multiplex PCR, while TCRdb's copy carries only in-frame clones and drops some. Of 650,000 to 800,000 clones listed, around 90% are singletons. The sequenced sample was naive CD8+ T cells sorted from blood. These receptors all come from a man aged 30-40 years in good health.

For this clone: This CDR3 is also generated by other DNA sequences in the sample. The V and J genes are TRBV7-9 and TRBJ2-7, with D possibly being TRBD2 (6 bases). Between the trimmed V and J ends, which lost 5 bases and 6 bases, there was a span of 11 bases. This CDR3 is built from 12 residues. Per the germline V gene, CDR1 is SEHNR and CDR2 is FQNEAQ (reference sequence). CDR3 protein: CASSLGGVEQYF. The CDR3 DNA reads as TGTGCCAGCAGCCTCGGGGGAGTCGAGCAGTACTTC.

The chain couples TRBV7-9 to TRBJ1-2; 9 bases map to TRBD1. The germline V gene has CDR1 SEHNR and CDR2 FQNEAQ (reference sequence). The ends lost 5 bases at V and 7 bases at J; junction bases unmatched: 17. This CDR3 has 17 amino acids. As DNA, the CDR3 is TGTGCCAGCAGCCCCGGTCGGGACAGGGTTTTTTTCTTTGGCTACACCTTC. Its protein product is CASSPGRDRVFFFGYTF. The full variable domain, its missing parts supplied by reference TRBV7-9 and TRBJ1-2, is DTGVSQNPRHKITKRGQNVTFRCDPISEHNRLYWYRQTLGQGPEFLTYFQNEAQLEKSRLLSDRFSAERPKGSFSTLEIQRTEQGDSAMYLCASSPGRDRVFFFGYTFGSGTRLTVV.

With respect to this clone: Other DNA sequences in this specimen translate into the identical CDR3. The V call is TRBV5-6, the J call TRBJ2-3, with 7 nucleotides matching TRBD2. V lost 0 bases and J lost 0; bases outside the gene matches: 1. Germline V gives CDR1 SGHDT, CDR2 YYEEEE. This CDR3 is 15 amino acids long. As DNA, the CDR3 is TGTGCCAGCAGCTTGGCCGGGGGGAGCACAGATACGCAGTATTTT. Translated, it gives CASSLAGGSTDTQYF.

The table lists this clone with a count of one. This chain uses TRBV5-1 with TRBJ1-2; D may be TRBD1 (5 bases). The CDR3 is made up of 14 amino acids. Germline V gene lookup returns CDR1 SGHRS and CDR2 YFSETQ. Trimming stripped 0 bases from V and 4 bases from J, with 10 bases between. Here the CDR3 reads CASSLGRDFYGYTF. The CDR3 DNA sequence: TGCGCCAGCAGCTTGGGACGGGACTTCTATGGCTACACCTTC.

V and J are TRBV25-1 and TRBJ2-5; D uncertain. The CDR3 totals 15 residues. CDR1 is MGHDK, CDR2 SYGVNS, per germline. V lost 3 bases and J lost 1, with 12 bases in between. Here the CDR3 DNA reads TGTGCCAGCAGTGACATTCAGGAGATCCAAGAGACCCAGTACTTC. It codes for CASSDIQEIQETQYF.

The chain has TRBV6-5 and TRBJ2-1; 8 bases are a match to TRBD2. The V gene end was trimmed by 5 bases and the J gene end by 2 bases; junction bases not matched to a gene: 5. Germline-derived CDR1 and CDR2 are MNHEY and SVGAGI. This CDR3 region has 15 residues. The CDR3 DNA reads as TGTGCCAGCAGTACCACTAGCGGACCCTACAATGAGCAGTTCTTC. Amino acids: CASSTTSGPYNEQFF.

Concerning this clone itself: The same CDR3 can be traced to other DNA sequences in this sample. The chain combines TRBV30 with TRBJ2-7; perhaps TRBD2 as D (6 bases). V gave up 2 bases and J gave up 0 bases, with 8 bases separating them. Germline V gives CDR1 GTSNPN, CDR2 SVGIG (reference sequence). This CDR3 region has 13 residues. The CDR3 is CAWSSGSSYEQYF. The CDR3, as DNA: TGTGCCTGGAGTTCCGGGAGCTCCTACGAGCAGTACTTC.

The chain carries TRBV27 and TRBJ1-1; possibly TRBD1 for D (5 bases). Germline V gene sequence: CDR1 MNHEY, CDR2 SMNVEV (reference sequence). The CDR3 extends over 16 amino acids. Trimming took 3 bases from V and 1 from J, leaving 15 bases between them. The CDR3 nucleotides read TGTGCCAGCAGTTTGGGGGTGACGCCTCGGAACACTGAAGCTTTCTTT. It specifies CASSLGVTPRNTEAFF.

The gene calls are TRBV7-6 and TRBJ2-5; 8 bases agree with TRBD2. This CDR3 is built from 15 residues. Unmatched junction bases numbered 10, after V lost 5 bases and J lost 5 bases. CDR1 is SGHVS and CDR2 is FNYEAQ in the germline V gene. Written as DNA, the CDR3 is TGTGCCAGCAGCCAACGAGCGGGAGTAGCGGAGACCCAGTACTTC. The encoded protein is CASSQRAGVAETQYF. The full variable domain, in which reference TRBV7-6 and TRBJ2-5 provide the parts outside the CDR3, is GAGVSQSPRYKVTKRGQDVALRCDPISGHVSLYWYRQALGQGPEFLTYFNYEAQQDKSGLPNDRFSAERPEGSISTLTIQRTEQRDSAMYRCASSQRAGVAETQYFGPGTRLLVL.

The V and J genes are TRBV11-2 and TRBJ2-1; 9 bases agree with TRBD2. The V gene end was trimmed by 0 bases and the J gene end by 3 bases; junction bases not matched to a gene: 6. CDR1 is SGHAT and CDR2 is FQNNGV in the germline V gene. The CDR3 has 17 residues. Here the CDR3 DNA reads TGTGCCAGCAGCTTAGATTCTGGCGGGAGGGTCTACAATGAGCAGTTCTTC. Its translation is CASSLDSGGRVYNEQFF.

The V and J genes are TRBV4-3 and TRBJ2-7; D might be TRBD2 (5 bases). V dropped 0 bases and J dropped 6 bases, with 15 bases sitting between them. Germline loops: CDR1 LGHNA, CDR2 YSLEER. The CDR3 totals 15 residues. Here the CDR3 DNA reads TGCGCCAGCAGCCAAGAATCCGGGGTGCAGTTCGAGCAGTACTTC. Its translation is CASSQESGVQFEQYF.

The rearrangement joins TRBV10-2 to TRBJ1-1; 8 bases line up with TRBD1. In germline, CDR1 is WSHSY, CDR2 SAAADI. The CDR3 loop spans 12 amino acids. V was pared by 5 bases and J by 7 bases, with 3 bases of the junction left unmatched. Here the CDR3 reads CASSQGAGEAFF. For the CDR3, the DNA is TGCGCCAGCAGTCAGGGGGCGGGTGAAGCTTTCTTT.

The chain is built from TRBV9 and TRBJ1-2; 9 bases are a match to TRBD1. CDR1 and CDR2 (germline): SGDLS, YYNGEE. V lost 5 bases to trimming and J lost 5 bases; unmatched junction nucleotides: 4. The CDR3 extends over 13 amino acids. This CDR3 reads CASRSGTGYGYTF. In DNA, the CDR3 is TGTGCCAGCAGATCCGGGACAGGGTATGGCTACACCTTC.

In this sample, this clone turned up once. The DNA of the CDR3 is TGTGCCAGTAGTATAGGGCGAGGTGGCAATCAGCCCCAGCATTTT. This codes for CASSIGRGGNQPQHF. The rearrangement links TRBV19 to TRBJ1-5, with D hard to call. The ends were cut back, 1 base at V and 2 bases at J, with 9 bases in the middle. The germline V gene encodes CDR1 LNHDA and CDR2 SQIVND (reference sequence). The CDR3 has 15 residues.

The chain joins TRBV5-5 to TRBJ1-1; D call uncertain. This CDR3 region has 13 residues. V dropped 3 bases and J dropped 4 bases, with 10 bases sitting between them. Germline loops: CDR1 SGHKS, CDR2 YYEKEE (reference sequence). The CDR3 here is CASSYRELTEAFF. Here the CDR3 DNA reads TGTGCCAGCAGCTACCGGGAGCTCACTGAAGCTTTCTTT.

The chain joins TRBV7-9 to TRBJ2-7; D perhaps matches TRBD1 (6 bases). Germline values: CDR1 SEHNR, CDR2 FQNEAQ (reference sequence). CDR3 size: 14 residues. V lost 4 bases and J lost 0, with 10 bases in between. This chain's CDR3 is CASSSTGISYEQYF. In DNA form, the CDR3 reads TGTGCCAGCAGCTCGACAGGTATCTCCTACGAGCAGTACTTC.

This sequence joins TRBV2 and TRBJ2-1; TRBD2 matches at 8 bases. The CDR3 consists of 14 residues. V shed 4 bases, J shed 6 bases, and the junction held 5 bases outside the gene matches. Germline V gene data show CDR1 as SNHLY and CDR2 as FYNNEI. The CDR3 DNA follows: TGTGCCAGCAGTGTCGGACTAGCCCTCAATGAGCAGTTCTTC. It codes for CASSVGLALNEQFF.